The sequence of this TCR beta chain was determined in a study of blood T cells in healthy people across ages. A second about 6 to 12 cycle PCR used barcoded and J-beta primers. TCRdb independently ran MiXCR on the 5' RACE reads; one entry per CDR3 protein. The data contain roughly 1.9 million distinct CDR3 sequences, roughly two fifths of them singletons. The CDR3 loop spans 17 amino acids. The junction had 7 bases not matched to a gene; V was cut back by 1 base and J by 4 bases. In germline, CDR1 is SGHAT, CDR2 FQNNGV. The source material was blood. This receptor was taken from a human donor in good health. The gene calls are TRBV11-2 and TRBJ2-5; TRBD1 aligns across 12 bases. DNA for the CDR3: TGTGCCAGCAGCTTAGGTCTAGGGACAGGGGGCTTAGAGACCCAGTACTTC. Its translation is CASSLGLGTGGLETQYF.